This T cell receptor beta chain was captured in a study of PD-L1 blockade in urothelial cancer. Whole-study context: Researchers found blood samples held a median of 141,255 T cells.

Here immunoSEQ multiplex PCR was the method, and the copy in TCRdb shows in-frame clones only, minus some. Of 45,000 to 60,000 clones in the sample, roughly 85% were seen once. Described time point: pretreatment peripheral blood. Per-patient samples, pretreatment and on-treatment, numbered 1 to 8. The receptor comes from a man in his 70s with urothelial cancer. Sequencing used PBMCs, obtained around atezolizumab (anti-PD-L1) treatment.

The CDR3 protein is CASSVGTGERQFF. The CDR3 coding sequence is TGCGCCAGCAGCGTGGGGACAGGGGAGCGGCAGTTCTTC. V gene TRBV5-1 combines with J gene TRBJ2-1, with 10 bases fitting TRBD1. Trimming removed 4 bases from V and 12 bases from J; junction bases left unmatched: 7. Per the germline V gene, CDR1 is SGHRS and CDR2 is YFSETQ. This CDR3 has 13 amino acids. Variable domain in full (rest from reference TRBV5-1 and TRBJ2-1): KAGVTQTPRYLIKTRGQQVTLSCSPISGHRSVSWYQQTPGQGLQFLFEYFSETQRNKGNFPGRFSGRQFSNSRSEMNVSTLELGDSALYLCASSVGTGERQFFGPGTRLTVL.